This TCR beta chain was captured by sequencing in a study of OX40 agonist ivuxolimab in advanced cancers. Study details: The dose-escalation group included hepatocellular carcinoma, melanoma, renal cell carcinoma and head and neck cancer. Participants could have had prior anti-PD-1, anti-PD-L1 or anti-CTLA-4 therapy, and approximately 40% had some. Three partial responders included one hepatocellular carcinoma patient and two cutaneous melanoma patients.

The CDR3 is made up of 14 amino acids. V was shortened by 0 bases and J by 3 bases, with 9 bases between the two germline ends. Germline V CDR1 and CDR2: MNHNY, SVGAGI (reference sequence). The data were produced by immunoSEQ multiplex PCR, yet TCRdb's version contains in-frame clones alone and is incomplete. Of roughly 57,000 clones listed, 87% were seen once; the top ten hold approximately 16%. Source: CD4+ or CD8+ T cells sorted from blood, taken in a trial of the OX40 agonist ivuxolimab. V usage is TRBV6-6 and J usage is TRBJ2-7; tentatively, D is TRBD2 (5 bases). The TCR comes from an adult with an advanced solid tumor such as melanoma, head and neck, liver or kidney cancer. In nucleotides, the CDR3 is TGTGCCAGCAGTTACTCGACGGGGATCTACGAGCAGTACTTC. Amino acids: CASSYSTGIYEQYF.